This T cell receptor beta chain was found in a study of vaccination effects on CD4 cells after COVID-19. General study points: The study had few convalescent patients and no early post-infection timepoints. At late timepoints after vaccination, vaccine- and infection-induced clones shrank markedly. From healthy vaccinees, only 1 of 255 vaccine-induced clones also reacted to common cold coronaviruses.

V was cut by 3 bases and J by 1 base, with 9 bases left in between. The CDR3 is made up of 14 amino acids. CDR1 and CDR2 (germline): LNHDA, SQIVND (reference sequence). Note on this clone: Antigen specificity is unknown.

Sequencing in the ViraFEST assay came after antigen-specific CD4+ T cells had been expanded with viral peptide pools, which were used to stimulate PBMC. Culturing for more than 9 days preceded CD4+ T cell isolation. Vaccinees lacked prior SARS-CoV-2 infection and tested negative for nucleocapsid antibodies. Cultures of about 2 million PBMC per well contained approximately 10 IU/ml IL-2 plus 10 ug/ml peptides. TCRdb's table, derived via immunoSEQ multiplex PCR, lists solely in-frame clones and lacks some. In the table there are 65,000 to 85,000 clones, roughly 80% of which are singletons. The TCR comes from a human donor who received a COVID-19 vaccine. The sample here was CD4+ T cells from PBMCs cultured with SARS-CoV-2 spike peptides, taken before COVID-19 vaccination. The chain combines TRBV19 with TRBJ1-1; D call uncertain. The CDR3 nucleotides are TGTGCCAGTAGTATGAGGCAGGAGAACACTGAAGCTTTCTTT. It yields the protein CASSMRQENTEAFF.